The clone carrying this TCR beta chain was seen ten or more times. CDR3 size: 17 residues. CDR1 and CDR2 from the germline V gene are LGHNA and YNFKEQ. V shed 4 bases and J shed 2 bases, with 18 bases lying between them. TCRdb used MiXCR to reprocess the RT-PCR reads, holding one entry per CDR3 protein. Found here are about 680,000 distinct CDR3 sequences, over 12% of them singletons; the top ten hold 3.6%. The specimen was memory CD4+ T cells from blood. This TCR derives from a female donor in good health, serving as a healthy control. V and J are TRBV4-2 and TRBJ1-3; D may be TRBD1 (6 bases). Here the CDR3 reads CASSLGRTASAGNTIYF. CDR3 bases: TGTGCCAGCAGCCTAGGACGGACAGCATCTGCTGGAAACACCATATATTTT.